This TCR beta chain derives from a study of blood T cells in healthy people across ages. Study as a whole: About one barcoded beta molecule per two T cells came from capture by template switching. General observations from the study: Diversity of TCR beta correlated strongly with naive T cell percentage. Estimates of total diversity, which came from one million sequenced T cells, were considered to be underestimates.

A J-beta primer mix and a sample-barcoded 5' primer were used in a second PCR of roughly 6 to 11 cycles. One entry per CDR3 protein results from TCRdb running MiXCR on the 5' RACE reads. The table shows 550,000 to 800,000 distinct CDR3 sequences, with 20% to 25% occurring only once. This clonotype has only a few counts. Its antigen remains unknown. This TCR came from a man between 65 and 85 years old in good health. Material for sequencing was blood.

As DNA, the CDR3 is TGTGCCAGCAGTCCCTCTTTCGGGGGCGGGGGCACTGAAGCTTTCTTT. It translates to CASSPSFGGGGTEAFF. The gene calls are TRBV28 and TRBJ1-1, with a tentative D call TRBD1 (6 bases). The ends were cut back, 5 bases at V and 4 bases at J, with 20 bases in the middle. Per germline, CDR1 MDHEN and CDR2 SYDVKM. This CDR3 is 16 amino acids long.